The 10 T cell receptor beta chains given below trace back to one sample, sequenced in a study of OX40 agonist ivuxolimab in advanced cancers. TCRdb's table, derived via immunoSEQ multiplex PCR, lists solely in-frame clones and lacks some. Of fewer than 85,000 clones listed, around 86% were seen once; the top ten hold about 0.7%. Sequences were derived from CD4+ or CD8+ T cells sorted from blood, sampled in a trial of the OX40 agonist ivuxolimab. The origin of the receptors is an adult with an advanced solid tumor such as melanoma, head and neck, liver or kidney cancer.

The chain is built from TRBV30 and TRBJ2-7; TRBD2 might be the D (5 bases). Germline CDR1 reads GTSNPN; CDR2 reads SVGIG (reference sequence). The V gene lost 3 bases and the J gene lost 2 bases, with 5 bases spanning the gap. CDR3 length: 11 residues. The CDR3 loop reads CAWSGTYEQYF. The CDR3 coding sequence is TGTGCCTGGAGCGGGACCTACGAGCAGTACTTC. Full variable domain (remainder filled in from reference TRBV30 and TRBJ2-7): SQTIHQWPATLVQPVGSPLSLECTVEGTSNPNLYWYRQAAGRGLQLLFYSVGIGQISSEVPQNLSASRPQDRQFILSSKKLLLSDSGFYLCAWSGTYEQYFGPGTRLTVT.

The rearrangement uses TRBV7-2 and TRBJ2-5; D not certain. Germline assignment: CDR1 SGHTA and CDR2 FQGNSA. Trimming cost V 4 bases and J 5 bases, with 11 bases left between them. The length of the CDR3 is 13 residues. In nucleotides, the CDR3 is TGTGCCAGCAGCTCCCGACATTGGGAGACCCAGTACTTC. It encodes CASSSRHWETQYF.

The count of this clone is one. The chain is built from TRBV6-1 and TRBJ1-2, with 8 bases lining up with TRBD1. J gave up 2 bases and V 7 bases, and 6 bases lay outside the gene matches. The CDR3 sequence is 14 residues long. Per germline, CDR1 MNHNS and CDR2 SASEGT. CDR3 loop: CASTAGQGNYGYTF. In DNA form, the CDR3 reads TGTGCCAGCACCGCCGGACAGGGAAACTATGGCTACACCTTC.

The rearrangement uses TRBV28 and TRBJ2-5; unclear D gene. The V end was cut by 3 bases, the J end by 3 bases, with 5 bases between. This CDR3 region has 12 residues. CDR1 and CDR2 (germline): MDHEN, SYDVKM. This CDR3 reads CASSFVKETQYF. CDR3 nucleotide sequence: TGTGCCAGCAGTTTTGTTAAAGAGACCCAGTACTTC. Using reference TRBV28 and TRBJ2-5 for the parts outside the CDR3, the full variable domain is DVKVTQSSRYLVKRTGEKVFLECVQDMDHENMFWYRQDPGLGLRLIYFSYDVKMKEKGDIPEGYSVSREKKERFSLILESASTNQTSMYLCASSFVKETQYFGPGTRLLVL.

The rearrangement links TRBV6-1 to TRBJ2-7; possible D gene TRBD2, 6 bases. Germline CDR1 reads MNHNS; CDR2 reads SASEGT. V lost 3 bases to trimming and J lost 4 bases, with 22 bases between them. This CDR3 comprises 17 residues. As DNA, the CDR3 is TGTGCCAGCAGTGATGGGGGGTTGAGACCGCAGCCGTACGAGCAGTACTTC. Its translation: CASSDGGLRPQPYEQYF.

The chain couples TRBV5-1 to TRBJ1-6, with no clear D. CDR1 is SGHRS and CDR2 is YFSETQ in the germline V gene. The CDR3 is 15 amino acids. Trimming cost V 5 bases and J 1 base, with 10 bases left between them. CDR3 in DNA: TGCGCCAGCAGTTACGACTGGTCCTATAATTCACCCCTCCACTTT. This gives the protein CASSYDWSYNSPLHF. Full variable domain (rest looked up from reference TRBV5-1 and TRBJ1-6): KAGVTQTPRYLIKTRGQQVTLSCSPISGHRSVSWYQQTPGQGLQFLFEYFSETQRNKGNFPGRFSGRQFSNSRSEMNVSTLELGDSALYLCASSYDWSYNSPLHFGNGTRLTVT.

The gene calls are TRBV7-2 and TRBJ2-3; 7 nucleotides match TRBD1. The trim removed 2 bases at V and 2 bases at J, leaving 4 bases unmatched. The CDR3 has 15 residues. Germline CDR1 and CDR2: SGHTA and FQGNSA. The CDR3 coding sequence is TGTGCCAGCAGCTTATTGGGACAGATCACAGATACGCAGTATTTT. Protein sequence: CASSLLGQITDTQYF. Filled out from reference TRBV7-2 and TRBJ2-3, the complete variable domain reads GAGVSQSPSNKVTEKGKDVELRCDPISGHTALYWYRQSLGQGLEFLIYFQGNSAPDKSGLPSDRFSAERTGGSVSTLTIQRTQQEDSAVYLCASSLLGQITDTQYFGPGTRLTVL.

This clone was counted once. The gene calls are TRBV5-1 and TRBJ2-5; tentative D call: TRBD2 (5 bases). The CDR3 is 14 amino acids. CDR1 SGHRS and CDR2 YFSETQ come from the germline V gene. Trimming took off 0 bases at V and 6 bases at J, with 12 bases between the two ends. The CDR3 reads CASSLAVGVKTQYF. CDR3 bases: TGCGCCAGCAGCTTGGCGGTCGGGGTGAAGACCCAGTACTTC.

The V and J genes are TRBV5-4 and TRBJ1-5, with no clear D. CDR3 length: 17 residues. The ends were cut back, 0 bases at V and 0 bases at J, with 13 bases in the middle. Germline loops: CDR1 SGHNT, CDR2 YYREEE (reference sequence). For the CDR3, the DNA is TGTGCCAGCAGCTTGGCCTCTCCAGTAAATAGCAATCAGCCCCAGCATTTT. Amino acid sequence: CASSLASPVNSNQPQHF.

The chain employs TRBV27 and TRBJ2-7; D is unresolved. Germline V gene data show CDR1 as MNHEY and CDR2 as SMNVEV (reference sequence). This CDR3 has 11 residues. The ends were cut back, 6 bases at V and 3 bases at J, with 6 bases in the middle. For the CDR3, the DNA is TGTGCCAGCAGGAACAGCTACGAGCAGTACTTC. Translating it yields CASRNSYEQYF.